This T cell receptor (beta chain) is from a study of blood T cell repertoires in COVID-19. Study background: Samples of COVID-19 (acute and convalescent) were obtained from the United States, Italy and Spain.

The protocol was immunoSEQ multiplex PCR, while the TCRdb copy is restricted to in-frame clones and leaves out a portion. This table has about 260,000 clones, approximately 90% appearing once. This CDR3 has 17 residues. From germline, CDR1 is LNHNV and CDR2 YYDKDF (reference sequence). V was cut by 3 bases and J by 9 bases, with 21 bases left in between. The chain employs TRBV15 and TRBJ1-6; D gene unclear. This receptor was taken from a man aged 55 to 70 who had recovered from COVID-19. The sequencing sample was made of peripheral blood. In DNA, the CDR3 is TGTGCCACCAGCAGGACGCCGGCGGGCCTGTTAGGTTCACCCCTCCACTTT. This gives the protein CATSRTPAGLLGSPLHF.